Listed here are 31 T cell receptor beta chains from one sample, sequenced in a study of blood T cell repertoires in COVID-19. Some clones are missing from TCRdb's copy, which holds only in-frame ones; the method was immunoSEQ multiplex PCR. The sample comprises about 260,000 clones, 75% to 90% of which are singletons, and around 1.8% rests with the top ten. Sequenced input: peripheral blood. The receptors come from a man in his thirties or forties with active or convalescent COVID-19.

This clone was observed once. CDR3 bases: TGTGCCATCAGTGACACGCAGTATGGCTACACCTTC. This encodes CAISDTQYGYTF. V and J are TRBV10-3 and TRBJ1-2; D not resolved. V was clipped by 3 bases and J by 5 bases, with 7 bases between them. Germline V CDR1 and CDR2: ENHRY, SYGVKD. The CDR3 has 12 amino acids.

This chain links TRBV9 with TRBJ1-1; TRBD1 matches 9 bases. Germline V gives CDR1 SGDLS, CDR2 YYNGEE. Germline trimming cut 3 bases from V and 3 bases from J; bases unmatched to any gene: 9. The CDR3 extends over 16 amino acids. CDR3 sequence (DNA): TGTGCCAGCAGCGAGGGGACAGGGATTCTGGACACTGAAGCTTTCTTT. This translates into CASSEGTGILDTEAFF.

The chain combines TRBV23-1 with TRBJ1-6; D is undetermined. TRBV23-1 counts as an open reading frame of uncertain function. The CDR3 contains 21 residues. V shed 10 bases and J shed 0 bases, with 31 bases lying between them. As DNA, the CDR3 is TGCGCCACCTCACCGGGTCCCAGCTTCGATCCACCTATCTCCTATAATTCACCCCTCCACTTT. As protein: CATSPGPSFDPPISYNSPLHF.

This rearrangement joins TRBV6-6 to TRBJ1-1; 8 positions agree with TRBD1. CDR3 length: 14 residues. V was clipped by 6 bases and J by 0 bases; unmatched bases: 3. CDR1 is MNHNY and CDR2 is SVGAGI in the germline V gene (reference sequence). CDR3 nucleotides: TGTGCCAGCAGAAGACAGGGGATGAACACTGAAGCTTTCTTT. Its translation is CASRRQGMNTEAFF.

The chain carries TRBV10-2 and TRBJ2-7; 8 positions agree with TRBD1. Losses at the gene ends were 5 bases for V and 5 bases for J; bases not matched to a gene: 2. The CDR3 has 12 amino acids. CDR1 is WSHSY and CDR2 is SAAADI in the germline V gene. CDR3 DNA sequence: TGCGCCAGCAGTCGACAGGGGAACGAGCAGTACTTC. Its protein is CASSRQGNEQYF.

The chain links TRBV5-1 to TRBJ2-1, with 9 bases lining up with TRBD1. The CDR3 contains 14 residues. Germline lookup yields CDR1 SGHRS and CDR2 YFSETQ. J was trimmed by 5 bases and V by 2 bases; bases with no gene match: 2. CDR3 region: CASSFRTGDNEQFF. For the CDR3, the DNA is TGCGCCAGCAGCTTTCGGACAGGGGACAATGAGCAGTTCTTC.

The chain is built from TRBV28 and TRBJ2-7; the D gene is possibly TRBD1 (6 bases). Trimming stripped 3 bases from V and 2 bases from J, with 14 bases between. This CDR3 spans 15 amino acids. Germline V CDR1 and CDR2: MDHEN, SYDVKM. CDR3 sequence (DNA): TGTGCCAGCAGTTTGCCGACAGGAAGTCCCTACGAGCAGTACTTC. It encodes CASSLPTGSPYEQYF.

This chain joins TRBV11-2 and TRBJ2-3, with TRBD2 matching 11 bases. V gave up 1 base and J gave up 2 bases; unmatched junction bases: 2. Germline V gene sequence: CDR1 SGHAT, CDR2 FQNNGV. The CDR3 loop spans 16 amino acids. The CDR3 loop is CASSLVTSGTTDTQYF. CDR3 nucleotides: TGTGCCAGCAGCTTAGTGACTAGCGGGACCACAGATACGCAGTATTTT.

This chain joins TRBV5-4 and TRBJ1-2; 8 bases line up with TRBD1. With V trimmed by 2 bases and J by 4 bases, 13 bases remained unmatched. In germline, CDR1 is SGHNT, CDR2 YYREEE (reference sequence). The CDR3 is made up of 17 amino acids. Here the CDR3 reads CASSLNNEWTGSYGYTF. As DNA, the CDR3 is TGTGCCAGCAGCTTAAACAACGAGTGGACAGGGTCCTATGGCTACACCTTC. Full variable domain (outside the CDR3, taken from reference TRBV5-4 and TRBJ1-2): ETGVTQSPTHLIKTRGQQVTLRCSSQSGHNTVSWYQQALGQGPQFIFQYYREEENGRGNFPPRFSGLQFPNYSSELNVNALELDDSALYLCASSLNNEWTGSYGYTFGSGTRLTVV.

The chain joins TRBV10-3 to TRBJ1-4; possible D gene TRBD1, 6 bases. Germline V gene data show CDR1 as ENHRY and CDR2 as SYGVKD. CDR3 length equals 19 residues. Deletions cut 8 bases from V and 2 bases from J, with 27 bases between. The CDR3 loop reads CAIPGQGDVVRDTNEKLFF. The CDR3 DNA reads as TGTGCCATCCCGGGACAAGGAGACGTAGTCCGAGATACTAATGAAAAACTGTTTTTT.

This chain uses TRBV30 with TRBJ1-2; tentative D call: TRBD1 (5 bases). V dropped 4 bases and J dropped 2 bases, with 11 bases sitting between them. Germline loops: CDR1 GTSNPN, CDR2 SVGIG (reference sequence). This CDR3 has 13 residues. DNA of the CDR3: TGTGCCTGGATTCAGGACAAAAACTATGGCTACACCTTC. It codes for CAWIQDKNYGYTF.

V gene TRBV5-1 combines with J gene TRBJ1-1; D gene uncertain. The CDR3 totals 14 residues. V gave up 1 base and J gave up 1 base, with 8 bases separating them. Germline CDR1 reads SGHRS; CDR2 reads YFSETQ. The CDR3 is CASSLYGENTEAFF. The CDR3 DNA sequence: TGCGCCAGCAGCTTGTACGGGGAGAACACTGAAGCTTTCTTT.

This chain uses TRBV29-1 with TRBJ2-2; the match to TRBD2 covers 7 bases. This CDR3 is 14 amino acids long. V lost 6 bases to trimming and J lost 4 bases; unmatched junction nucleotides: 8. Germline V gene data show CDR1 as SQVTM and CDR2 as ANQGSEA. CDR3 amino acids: CSVEPGLSTGELFF. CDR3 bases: TGCAGCGTAGAACCGGGACTAAGCACCGGGGAGCTGTTTTTT.

The CDR3: CASSQGTGTEGTEAFF. CDR3 DNA sequence: TGCGCCAGCAGCCAAGGAACCGGGACAGAAGGGACTGAAGCTTTCTTT. The chain is built from TRBV4-3 and TRBJ1-1; TRBD1 aligns across 7 bases. Germline CDR1 and CDR2: LGHNA and YSLEER. The CDR3 totals 16 residues. After removal of 1 base from V and 5 bases from J, the junction contained 10 bases not matched to a gene.

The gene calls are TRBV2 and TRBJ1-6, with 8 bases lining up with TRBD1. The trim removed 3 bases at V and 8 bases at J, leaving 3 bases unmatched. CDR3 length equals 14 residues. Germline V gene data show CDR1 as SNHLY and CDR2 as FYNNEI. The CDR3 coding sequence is TGTGCCAGCAGTGACTACAGGGGGGATTCACCCCTCCACTTT. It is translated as CASSDYRGDSPLHF.

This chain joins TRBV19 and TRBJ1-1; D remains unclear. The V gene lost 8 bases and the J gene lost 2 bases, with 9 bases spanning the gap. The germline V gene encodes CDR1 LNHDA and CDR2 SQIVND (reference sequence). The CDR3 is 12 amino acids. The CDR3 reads CASFSGNTEAFF. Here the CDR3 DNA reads TGTGCCAGTTTCTCGGGTAACACTGAAGCTTTCTTT.

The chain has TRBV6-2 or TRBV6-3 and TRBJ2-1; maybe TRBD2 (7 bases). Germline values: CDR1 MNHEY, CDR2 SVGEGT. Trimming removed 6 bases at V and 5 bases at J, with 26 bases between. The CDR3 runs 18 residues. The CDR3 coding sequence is TGTGCCAGCAGCTCCTCGGGCGGGGGCCACTCGGGAGACAATGAGCAGTTCTTC. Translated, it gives CASSSSGGGHSGDNEQFF.

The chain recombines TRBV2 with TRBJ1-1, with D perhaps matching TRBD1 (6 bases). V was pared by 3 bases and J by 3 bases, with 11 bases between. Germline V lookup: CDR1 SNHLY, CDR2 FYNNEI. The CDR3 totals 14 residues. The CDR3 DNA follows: TGTGCCAGCAGTGATTGGGGGCGGGACACTGAAGCTTTCTTT. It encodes CASSDWGRDTEAFF.

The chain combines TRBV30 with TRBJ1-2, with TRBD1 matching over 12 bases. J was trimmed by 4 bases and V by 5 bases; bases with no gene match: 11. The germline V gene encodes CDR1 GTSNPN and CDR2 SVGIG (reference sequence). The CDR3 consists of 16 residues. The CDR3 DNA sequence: TGTGCCTGGCGTAATACCGGGACAGGGGGCCTCTATGGCTACACCTTC. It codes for CAWRNTGTGGLYGYTF.

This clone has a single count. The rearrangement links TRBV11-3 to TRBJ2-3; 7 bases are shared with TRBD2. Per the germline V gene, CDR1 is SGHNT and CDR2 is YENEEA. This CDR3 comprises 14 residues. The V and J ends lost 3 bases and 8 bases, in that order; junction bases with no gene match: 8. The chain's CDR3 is CASSFDGGEGTQYF. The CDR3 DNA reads TGTGCCAGCAGCTTTGATGGGGGGGAGGGTACGCAGTATTTT. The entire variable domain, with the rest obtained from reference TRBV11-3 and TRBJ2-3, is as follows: EAGVVQSPRYKIIEKKQPVAFWCNPISGHNTLYWYLQNLGQGPELLIRYENEEAVDDSQLPKDRFSAERLKGVDSTLKIQPAELGDSAVYLCASSFDGGEGTQYFGPGTRLTVL.

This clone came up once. CDR3 in DNA: TGTGCCAGCAGTGAAGCCATGAATGGGACTAGCGGGGTATACGAGCAGTACTTC. Its protein is CASSEAMNGTSGVYEQYF. The rearrangement uses TRBV25-1 and TRBJ2-7; 13 positions match TRBD2. The V segment lost 2 bases and the J segment 4 bases; nucleotides outside the gene matches: 11. The CDR3 contains 18 residues. Looked up from germline, CDR1 is MGHDK and CDR2 is SYGVNS.

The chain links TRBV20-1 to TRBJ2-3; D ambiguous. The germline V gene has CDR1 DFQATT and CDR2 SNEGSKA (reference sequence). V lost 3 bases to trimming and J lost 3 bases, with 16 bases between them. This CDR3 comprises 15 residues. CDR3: CSASVDSTPTDTQYF. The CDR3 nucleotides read TGCAGTGCTAGTGTTGACTCAACTCCAACAGATACGCAGTATTTT.

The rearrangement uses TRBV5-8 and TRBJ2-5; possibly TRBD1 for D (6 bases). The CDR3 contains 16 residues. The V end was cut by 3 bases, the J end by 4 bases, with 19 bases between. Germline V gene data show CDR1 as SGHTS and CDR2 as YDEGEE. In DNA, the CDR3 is TGTGCCAGCAGCTGGGGACGACAGGCCCAGAGAGAGACCCAGTACTTC. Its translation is CASSWGRQAQRETQYF.

CDR3 coding DNA: TGTGCCAGCAGTCCTCGGGGGTTGAATAATGAAAAACTGTTTTTT. It codes for CASSPRGLNNEKLFF. The V call is TRBV27, the J call TRBJ1-4; perhaps TRBD1 as D (5 bases). This CDR3 has 15 amino acids. The germline V gene has CDR1 MNHEY and CDR2 SMNVEV (reference sequence). Between the trimmed V and J ends, which lost 5 bases and 4 bases, there was a span of 14 bases.

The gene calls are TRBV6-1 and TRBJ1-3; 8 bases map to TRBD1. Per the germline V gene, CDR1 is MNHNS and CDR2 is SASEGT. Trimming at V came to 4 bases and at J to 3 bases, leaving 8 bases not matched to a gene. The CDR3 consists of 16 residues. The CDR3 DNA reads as TGTGCCAGCAGTGTGAATTGGGACAGGCTTGGAAACACCATATATTTT. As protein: CASSVNWDRLGNTIYF.

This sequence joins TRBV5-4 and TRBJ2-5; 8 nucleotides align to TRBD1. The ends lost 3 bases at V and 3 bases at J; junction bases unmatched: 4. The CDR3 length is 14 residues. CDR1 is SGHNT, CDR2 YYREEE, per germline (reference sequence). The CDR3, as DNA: TGTGCCAGCAGCTCCCCGACAGGGGAAGAGACCCAGTACTTC. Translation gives CASSSPTGEETQYF.

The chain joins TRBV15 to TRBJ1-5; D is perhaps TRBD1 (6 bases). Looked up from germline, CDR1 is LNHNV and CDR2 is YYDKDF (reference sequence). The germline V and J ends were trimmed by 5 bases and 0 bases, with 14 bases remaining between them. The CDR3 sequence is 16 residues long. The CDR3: CATSGPDSYSNQPQHF. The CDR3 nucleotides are TGTGCCACCAGCGGACCGGACAGTTATAGCAATCAGCCCCAGCATTTT.

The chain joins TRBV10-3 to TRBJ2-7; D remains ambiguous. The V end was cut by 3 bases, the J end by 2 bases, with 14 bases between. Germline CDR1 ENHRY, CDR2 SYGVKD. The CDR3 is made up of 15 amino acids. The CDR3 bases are TGTGCCATCAGTGATCTTGGTCAGGTCGCCTACGAGCAGTACTTC. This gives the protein CAISDLGQVAYEQYF.

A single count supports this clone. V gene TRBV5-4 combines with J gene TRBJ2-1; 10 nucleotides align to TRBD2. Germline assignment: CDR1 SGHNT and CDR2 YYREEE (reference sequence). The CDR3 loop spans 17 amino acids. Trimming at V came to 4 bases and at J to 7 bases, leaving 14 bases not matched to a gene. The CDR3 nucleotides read TGTGCCAGCAGCCAGGCCTTGATAGCGGGGGGTTGGAATGAGCAGTTCTTC. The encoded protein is CASSQALIAGGWNEQFF.

The CDR3 DNA reads TGTGCCAGCAGCTTAGATCGCGGTCGGCGGGAGGGGTACACCTTC. It specifies CASSLDRGRREGYTF. This chain links TRBV7-2 with TRBJ1-2; tentative D call: TRBD1 (5 bases). Trimming removed 1 base at V and 11 bases at J, with 20 bases between. The CDR3 runs 15 residues. CDR1 and CDR2 (germline): SGHTA, FQGNSA.

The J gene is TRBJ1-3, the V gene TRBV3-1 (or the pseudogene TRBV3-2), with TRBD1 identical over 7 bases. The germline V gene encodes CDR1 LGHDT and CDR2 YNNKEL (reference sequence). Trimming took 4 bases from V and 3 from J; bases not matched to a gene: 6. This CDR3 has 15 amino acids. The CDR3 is CASSPTGIGGNTIYF. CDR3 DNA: TGTGCCAGCAGCCCGACAGGGATCGGTGGAAACACCATATATTTT.